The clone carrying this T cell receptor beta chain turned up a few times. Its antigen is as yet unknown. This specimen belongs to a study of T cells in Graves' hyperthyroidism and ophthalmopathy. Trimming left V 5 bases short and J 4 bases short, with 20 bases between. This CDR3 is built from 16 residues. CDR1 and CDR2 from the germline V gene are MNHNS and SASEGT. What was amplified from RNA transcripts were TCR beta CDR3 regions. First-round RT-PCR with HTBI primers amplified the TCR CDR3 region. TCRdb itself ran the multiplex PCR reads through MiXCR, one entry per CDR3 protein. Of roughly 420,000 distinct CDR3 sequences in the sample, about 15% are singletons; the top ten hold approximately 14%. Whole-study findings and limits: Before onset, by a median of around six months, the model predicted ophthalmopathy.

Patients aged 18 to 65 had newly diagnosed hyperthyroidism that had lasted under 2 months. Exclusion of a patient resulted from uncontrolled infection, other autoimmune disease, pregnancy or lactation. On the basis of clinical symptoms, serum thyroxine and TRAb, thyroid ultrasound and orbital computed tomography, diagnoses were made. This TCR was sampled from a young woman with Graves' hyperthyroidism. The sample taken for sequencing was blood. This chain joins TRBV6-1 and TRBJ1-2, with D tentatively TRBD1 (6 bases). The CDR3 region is CASSFTHRVVGYGYTF. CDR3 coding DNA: TGTGCCAGCAGTTTCACACACAGGGTAGTTGGCTATGGCTACACCTTC.